This T cell receptor (beta chain) was identified in a study of cytomegalovirus exposure and HLA in healthy donors. Regarding the study as a whole: Accurate HLA-A and HLA-B prediction from TCR beta sequences was reported for most subjects.

V shed 1 base and J shed 0 bases, with 13 bases lying between them. The CDR3 length is 18 residues. Looked up from germline, CDR1 is SGHAT and CDR2 is FQNNGV. Healthy individuals who donated bone marrow served as the donors. Notes on this clone: Its antigen is currently unknown.

PCR used 60 Vbeta primers and 13 Jbeta primers. The method was immunoSEQ multiplex PCR; TCRdb's version includes in-frame clones alone and lacks a portion of them. The repertoire holds 90,000 to 120,000 clones, with 74% as singletons. The TCR originated in a woman aged 40-49 years in good health and CMV-seropositive. The chain uses TRBV11-2 and TRBJ1-6; D perhaps matches TRBD1 (5 bases). Material: PBMCs. CDR3 DNA: TGTGCCAGCAGCTTAGTCTCGGCGGGGGGCTCCTATAATTCACCCCTCCACTTT. Encoded protein: CASSLVSAGGSYNSPLHF.